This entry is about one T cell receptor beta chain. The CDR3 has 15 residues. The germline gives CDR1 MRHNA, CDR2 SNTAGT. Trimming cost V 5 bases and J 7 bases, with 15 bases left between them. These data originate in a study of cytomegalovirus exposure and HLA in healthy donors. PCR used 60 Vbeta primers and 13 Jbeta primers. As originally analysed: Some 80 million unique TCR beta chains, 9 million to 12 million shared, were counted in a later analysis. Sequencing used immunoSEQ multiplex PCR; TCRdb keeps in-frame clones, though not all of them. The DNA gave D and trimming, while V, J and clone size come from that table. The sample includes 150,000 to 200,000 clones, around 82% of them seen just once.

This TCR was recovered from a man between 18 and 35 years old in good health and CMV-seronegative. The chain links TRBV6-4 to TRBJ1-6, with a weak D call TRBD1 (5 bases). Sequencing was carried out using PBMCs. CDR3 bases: TGTGCCAGCAGTCCCTTGGGGGGTAGGAATTCACCCCTCCACTTT. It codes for CASSPLGGRNSPLHF.